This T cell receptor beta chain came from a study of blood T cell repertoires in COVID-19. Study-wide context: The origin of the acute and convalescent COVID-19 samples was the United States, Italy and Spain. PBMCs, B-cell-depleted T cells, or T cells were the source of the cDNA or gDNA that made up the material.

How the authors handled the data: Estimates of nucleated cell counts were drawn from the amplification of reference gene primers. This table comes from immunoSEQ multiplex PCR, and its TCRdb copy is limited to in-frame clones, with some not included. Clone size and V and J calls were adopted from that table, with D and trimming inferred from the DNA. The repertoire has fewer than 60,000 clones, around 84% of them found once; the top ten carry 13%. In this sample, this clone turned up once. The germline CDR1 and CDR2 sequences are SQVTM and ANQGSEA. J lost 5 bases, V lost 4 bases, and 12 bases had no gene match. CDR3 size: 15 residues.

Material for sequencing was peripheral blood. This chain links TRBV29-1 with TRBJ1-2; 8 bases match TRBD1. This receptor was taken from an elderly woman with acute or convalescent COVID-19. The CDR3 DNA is TGCAGCGTTGCCCTAGACAGGGGAGGTGTTTATGGCTACACCTTC. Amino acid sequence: CSVALDRGGVYGYTF.